This T cell receptor beta chain was documented in a study of cytomegalovirus exposure and HLA in healthy donors. The study, taken as a whole, reports: Overall, under 200 TCR beta chains were annotated as cytomegalovirus-associated. There were some public TCRs occurring in many donors, but most TCR sequences were rare. According to a later analysis, TCR clusters from the first cohort tended to co-occur in the 110 or so validation repertoires.

This clone occurred a few times. No antigen is known for it. Only in-frame clones appear in the TCRdb table, and some are missing; sequencing was by immunoSEQ multiplex PCR. The repertoire consists of about 120,000 clones, with approximately 81% occurring once and the leading ten covering 2.1%. The germline V and J ends were trimmed by 0 bases and 5 bases, with 5 bases remaining between them. The CDR3 is 13 residues long. The germline CDR1 and CDR2 sequences are SGHRS and YFSETQ. The V gene is TRBV5-1, the J gene TRBJ2-2; D is uncertain. Sequenced sample: PBMCs. This receptor was obtained from a woman in her twenties or thirties in good health and CMV-seronegative. The CDR3 nucleotides are TGCGCCAGCAGCTTGGTGGCAACCGGGGAGCTGTTTTTT. Protein product: CASSLVATGELFF.